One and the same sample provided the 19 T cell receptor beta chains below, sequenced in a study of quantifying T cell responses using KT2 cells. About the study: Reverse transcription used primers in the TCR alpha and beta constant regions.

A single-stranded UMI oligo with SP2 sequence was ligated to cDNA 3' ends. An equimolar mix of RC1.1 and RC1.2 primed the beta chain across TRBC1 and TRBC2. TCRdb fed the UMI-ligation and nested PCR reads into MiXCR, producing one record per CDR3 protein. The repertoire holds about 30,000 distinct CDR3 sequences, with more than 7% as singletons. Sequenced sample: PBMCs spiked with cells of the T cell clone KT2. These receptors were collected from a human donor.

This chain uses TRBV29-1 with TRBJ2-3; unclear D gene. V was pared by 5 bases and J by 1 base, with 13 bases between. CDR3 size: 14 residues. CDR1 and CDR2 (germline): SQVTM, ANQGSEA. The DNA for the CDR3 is TGCAGCGTTACCGGGTCCACGGGCACAGATACGCAGTATTTT. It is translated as CSVTGSTGTDTQYF.

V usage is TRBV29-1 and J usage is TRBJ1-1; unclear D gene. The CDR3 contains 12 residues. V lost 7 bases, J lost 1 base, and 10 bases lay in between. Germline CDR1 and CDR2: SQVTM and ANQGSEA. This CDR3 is CSGKGSNTEAFF. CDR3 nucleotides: TGCAGCGGGAAGGGTTCGAACACTGAAGCTTTCTTT.

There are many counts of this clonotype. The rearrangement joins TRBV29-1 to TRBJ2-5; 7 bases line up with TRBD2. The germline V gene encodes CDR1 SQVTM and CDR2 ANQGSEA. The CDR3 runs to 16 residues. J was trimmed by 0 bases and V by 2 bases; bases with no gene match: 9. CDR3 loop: CSVELRERRYQETQYF. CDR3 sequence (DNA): TGCAGCGTTGAATTGCGGGAGCGCCGGTACCAAGAGACCCAGTACTTC.

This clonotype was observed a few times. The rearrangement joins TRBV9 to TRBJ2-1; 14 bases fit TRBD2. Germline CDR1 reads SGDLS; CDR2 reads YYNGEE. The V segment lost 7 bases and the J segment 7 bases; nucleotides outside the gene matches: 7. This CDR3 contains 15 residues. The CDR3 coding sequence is TGTGCCAGCCGCCCGGGACTAGCGGGAGTGAATGAGCAGTTCTTC. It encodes CASRPGLAGVNEQFF. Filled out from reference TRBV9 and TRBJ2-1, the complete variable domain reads DSGVTQTPKHLITATGQRVTLRCSPRSGDLSVYWYQQSLDQGLQFLIQYYNGEERAKGNILERFSAQQFPDLHSELNLSSLELGDSALYFCASRPGLAGVNEQFFGPGTRLTVL.

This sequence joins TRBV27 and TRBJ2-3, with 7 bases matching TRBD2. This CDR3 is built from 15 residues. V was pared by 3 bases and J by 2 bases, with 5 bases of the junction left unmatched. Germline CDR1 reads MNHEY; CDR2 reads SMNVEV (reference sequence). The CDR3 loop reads CASSLGGWNTDTQYF. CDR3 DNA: TGTGCCAGCAGTTTGGGAGGGTGGAACACAGATACGCAGTATTTT.

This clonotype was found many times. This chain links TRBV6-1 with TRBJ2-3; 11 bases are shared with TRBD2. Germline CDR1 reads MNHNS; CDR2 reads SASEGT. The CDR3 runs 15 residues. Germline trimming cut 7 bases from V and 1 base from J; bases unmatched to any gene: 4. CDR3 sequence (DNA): TGTGCCAGCAACCTAGCGGGGGGTGGCACAGATACGCAGTATTTT. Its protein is CASNLAGGGTDTQYF.

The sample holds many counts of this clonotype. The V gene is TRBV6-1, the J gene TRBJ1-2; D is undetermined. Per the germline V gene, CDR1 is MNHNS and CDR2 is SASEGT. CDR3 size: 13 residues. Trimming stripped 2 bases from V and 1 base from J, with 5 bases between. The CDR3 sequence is CASSERDNYGYTF. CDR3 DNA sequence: TGTGCCAGCAGTGAACGGGATAACTATGGCTACACCTTC.

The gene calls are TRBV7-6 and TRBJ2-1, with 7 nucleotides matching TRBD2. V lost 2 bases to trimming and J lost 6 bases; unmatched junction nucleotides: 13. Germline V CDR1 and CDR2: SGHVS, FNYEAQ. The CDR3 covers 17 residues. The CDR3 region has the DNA TGTGCCAGCAGCTTATGGGAGATGAGCGGGAAGGGCAATGAGCAGTTCTTC. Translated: CASSLWEMSGKGNEQFF. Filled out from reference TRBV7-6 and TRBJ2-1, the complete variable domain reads GAGVSQSPRYKVTKRGQDVALRCDPISGHVSLYWYRQALGQGPEFLTYFNYEAQQDKSGLPNDRFSAERPEGSISTLTIQRTEQRDSAMYRCASSLWEMSGKGNEQFFGPGTRLTVL.

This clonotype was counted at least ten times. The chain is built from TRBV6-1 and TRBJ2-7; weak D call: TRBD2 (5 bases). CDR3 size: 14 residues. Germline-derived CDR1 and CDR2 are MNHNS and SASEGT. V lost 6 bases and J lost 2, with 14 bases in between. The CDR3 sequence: CASREALRTYEQYF. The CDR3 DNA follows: TGTGCCAGCAGGGAGGCATTGAGAACCTACGAGCAGTACTTC.

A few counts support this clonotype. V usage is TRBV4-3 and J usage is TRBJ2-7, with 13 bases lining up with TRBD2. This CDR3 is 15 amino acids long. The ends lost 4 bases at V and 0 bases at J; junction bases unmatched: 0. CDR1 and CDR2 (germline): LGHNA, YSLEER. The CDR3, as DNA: TGCGCCAGCAGCCGGACTAGCGGGAGCTCCTACGAGCAGTACTTC. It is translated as CASSRTSGSSYEQYF.

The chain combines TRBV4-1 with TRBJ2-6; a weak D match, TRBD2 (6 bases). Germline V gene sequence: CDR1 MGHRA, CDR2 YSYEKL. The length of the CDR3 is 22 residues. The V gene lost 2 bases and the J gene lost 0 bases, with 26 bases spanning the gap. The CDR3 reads CASSQKVAPGTPSSSGANVLTF. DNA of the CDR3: TGCGCCAGCAGCCAAAAAGTTGCCCCCGGGACTCCTAGCAGCTCTGGGGCCAACGTCCTGACTTTC.

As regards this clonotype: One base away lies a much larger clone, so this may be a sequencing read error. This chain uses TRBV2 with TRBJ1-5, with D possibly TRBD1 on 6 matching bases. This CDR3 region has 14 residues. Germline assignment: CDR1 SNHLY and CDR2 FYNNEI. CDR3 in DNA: TGTGCCAGCAGTGCATTTCGAGGGGGTCAGCCCAAGCATTTT. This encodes CASSAFRGGQPKHF.

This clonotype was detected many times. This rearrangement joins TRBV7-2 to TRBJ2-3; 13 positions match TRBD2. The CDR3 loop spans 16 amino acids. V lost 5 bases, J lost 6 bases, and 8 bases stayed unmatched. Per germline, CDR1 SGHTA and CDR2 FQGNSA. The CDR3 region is CASSPLTSGRSDTQYF. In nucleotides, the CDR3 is TGTGCCAGCAGCCCCCTGACTAGCGGGAGGTCGGATACGCAGTATTTT.

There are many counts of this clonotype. CDR3 nucleotides: TGTGCCAGCAGTTATTTGACTAGCGGGAGCCCTTCGCCCGAGAACATTCAGTACTTC. Translated, it gives CASSYLTSGSPSPENIQYF. The chain is built from TRBV6-2 or TRBV6-3 and TRBJ2-4, with 12 positions matching TRBD2. The CDR3 has 19 residues. The germline gives CDR1 MNHEY, CDR2 SVGEGT. The junction had 16 bases not matched to a gene; V was cut back by 3 bases and J by 7 bases.

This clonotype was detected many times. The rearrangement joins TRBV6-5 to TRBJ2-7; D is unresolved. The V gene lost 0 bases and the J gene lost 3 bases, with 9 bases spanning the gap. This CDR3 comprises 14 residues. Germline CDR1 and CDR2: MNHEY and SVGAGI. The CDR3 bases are TGTGCCAGCAGTTACTCAGGTCTGGGCTACGAGCAGTACTTC. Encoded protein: CASSYSGLGYEQYF.

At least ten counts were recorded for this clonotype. DNA of the CDR3: TGTGCCAGCAGTTTCCTCCCTCCGGGACAGGGGAGCAATCAGCCCCAGCATTTT. Translated, it gives CASSFLPPGQGSNQPQHF. This chain links TRBV6-5 with TRBJ1-5, with 10 bases matching TRBD1. This CDR3 region has 18 residues. J was trimmed by 1 base and V by 4 bases; bases with no gene match: 10. CDR1 MNHEY and CDR2 SVGAGI come from the germline V gene.

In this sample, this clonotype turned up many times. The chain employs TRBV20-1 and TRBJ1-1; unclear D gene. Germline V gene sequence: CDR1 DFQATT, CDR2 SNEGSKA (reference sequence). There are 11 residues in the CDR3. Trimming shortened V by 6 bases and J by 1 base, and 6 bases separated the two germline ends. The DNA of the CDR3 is TGCAGTGCGTCAAAGAACACTGAAGCTTTCTTT. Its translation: CSASKNTEAFF.

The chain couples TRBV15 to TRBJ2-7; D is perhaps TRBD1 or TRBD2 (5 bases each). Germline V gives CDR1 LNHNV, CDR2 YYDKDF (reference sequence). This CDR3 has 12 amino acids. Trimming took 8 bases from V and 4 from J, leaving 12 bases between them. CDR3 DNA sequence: TGTGCCACCGGGACGAGGGCTTACGAGCAGTACTTC. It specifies CATGTRAYEQYF.

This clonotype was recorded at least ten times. The CDR3 sequence: CSVERRLAADTQYF. The CDR3, as DNA: TGCAGCGTTGAACGGAGACTAGCAGCAGATACGCAGTATTTT. The V and J genes are TRBV29-1 and TRBJ2-3, with 7 bases that match TRBD2. J lost 4 bases, V lost 2 bases, and 6 bases had no gene match. Germline CDR1 SQVTM, CDR2 ANQGSEA. The CDR3 is 14 residues long.